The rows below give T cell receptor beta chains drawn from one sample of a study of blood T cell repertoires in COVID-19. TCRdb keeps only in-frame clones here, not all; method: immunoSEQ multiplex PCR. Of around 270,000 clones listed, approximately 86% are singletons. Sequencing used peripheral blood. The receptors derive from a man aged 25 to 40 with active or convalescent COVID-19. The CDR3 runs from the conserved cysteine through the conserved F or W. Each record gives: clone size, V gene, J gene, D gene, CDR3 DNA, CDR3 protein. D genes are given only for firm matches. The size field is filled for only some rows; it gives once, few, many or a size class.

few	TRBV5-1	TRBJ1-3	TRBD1	TGCGCCAGCAGCTTCGGTCCCGGGACAGGGACGGTTGTAGGGGGGAACACCATATATTTT	CASSFGPGTGTVVGGNTIYF
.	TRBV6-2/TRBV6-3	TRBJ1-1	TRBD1	TGTGCCAGCAGTCGAAGGACAGGGGGCGCCGCTTTCTTT	CASSRRTGGAAFF
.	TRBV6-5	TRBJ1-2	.	TGTGCCAGCACGATTGCGGCAGGGTATGGCTACACCTTC	CASTIAAGYGYTF
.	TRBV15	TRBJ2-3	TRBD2	TGTGCCACGGAGACCACGACTAGCGGGGGGAGGGTTGATTTT	CATETTTSGGRVDF
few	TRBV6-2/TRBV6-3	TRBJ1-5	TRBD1	TGTGCCAGCAGTCTGGACAGGGGTTTGCCCCAGCATTTT	CASSLDRGLPQHF
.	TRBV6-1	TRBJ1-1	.	TGTGCCAGCAGTGAGAGCAGGGCGGTGAACACTGAAGCTTTCTTT	CASSESRAVNTEAFF
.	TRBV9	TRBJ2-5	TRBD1	TGTGCCAGCAGCCCCGGGACAGCTGGCGAGACCCAGTACTTC	CASSPGTAGETQYF
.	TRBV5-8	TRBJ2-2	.	TGTGCCAGCAGCCACGATCAGGGGTACACCGGGGAGCTGTTTTTT	CASSHDQGYTGELFF
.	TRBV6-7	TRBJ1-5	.	TGTGCCAGCAGTTACGAGGTCGGTCAGCCCCAGCATTTT	CASSYEVGQPQHF
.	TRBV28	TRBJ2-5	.	TGTGCCAGCCAGGGGCGGCGGCCAGAGACCCAGTACTTC	CASQGRRPETQYF
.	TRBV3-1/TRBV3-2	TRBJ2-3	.	TGTGCCAGCAGCCAAGCCCCGCAGGGGCTTGGCACAGATACGCAGTATTTT	CASSQAPQGLGTDTQYF
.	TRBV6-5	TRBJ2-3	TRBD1	TGTGCCAGCAGCCGAGGACAGGGCACAGATACGCAGTATTTT	CASSRGQGTDTQYF
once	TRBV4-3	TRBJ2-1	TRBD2	TGCGCCAGCAGCCACCAGGGTAGCGGGGGCGGGGAGCAGTTCTTC	CASSHQGSGGGEQFF
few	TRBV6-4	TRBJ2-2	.	TGTGCCAGCAGTGCGACTTTGGAGTCCGGGGAGCTGTTTTTT	CASSATLESGELFF
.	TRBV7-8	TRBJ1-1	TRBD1	TGTGCCAGCAGCTCGCCGGGAGGACAGGGAAACACTGAAGCTTTCTTT	CASSSPGGQGNTEAFF
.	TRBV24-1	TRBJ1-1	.	TGTGCCACCAGTCCAGGCCCAAACACTGAAGCTTTCTTT	CATSPGPNTEAFF
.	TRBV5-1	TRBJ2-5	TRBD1	TGCGCCAGCAGCCCGACCGGGACAGGAGAGACCCAGTACTTC	CASSPTGTGETQYF
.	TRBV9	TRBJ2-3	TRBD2	TGTGCCAGCAGCGGACATAGCGGGGGGTTCACAGATACGCAGTATTTT	CASSGHSGGFTDTQYF
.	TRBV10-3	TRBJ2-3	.	TGTGCCGCCGGACAGAGCTGGGCCTTTAGCACAGATACGCAGTATTTT	CAAGQSWAFSTDTQYF
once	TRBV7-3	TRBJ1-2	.	TGTGCCAGCAGCCCCGGTCCGGGGGGCACCTATGGCTACACCTTC	CASSPGPGGTYGYTF
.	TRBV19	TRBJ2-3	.	TGTGCCAGCCGACTGAGCAATACGCAGTATTTT	CASRLSNTQYF
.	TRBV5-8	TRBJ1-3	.	TGTGCCAGCAGCCTTCGCGGGGTTGGAAACACCATATATTTT	CASSLRGVGNTIYF
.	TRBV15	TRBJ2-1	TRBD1	TGTGCCACCAGCAAAGGACAGGGCTATGAGCAGTTCTTC	CATSKGQGYEQFF
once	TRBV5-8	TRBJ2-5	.	TGTGCCAGCAGCGGAGGTCGGGTGACTCGCGAGACCCAGTACTTC	CASSGGRVTRETQYF
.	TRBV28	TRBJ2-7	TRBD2	TGTGCCAGCAGTTTTCCGACTAGCGGGGGCTCCTACGAGCAGTACTTC	CASSFPTSGGSYEQYF
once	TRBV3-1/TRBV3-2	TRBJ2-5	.	TGTGCCAGCAGCCAAGAATCCCGAGAGACCCAGTACTTC	CASSQESRETQYF
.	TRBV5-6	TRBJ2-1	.	TGTGCCAGCAGCTTTCAAAGTGGCCAGGAGCAGTTCTTC	CASSFQSGQEQFF
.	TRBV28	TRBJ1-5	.	TGTGCCAGCCGGGGACAAACAAATCAGCCCCAGCATTTT	CASRGQTNQPQHF
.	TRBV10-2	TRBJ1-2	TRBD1	TGCGCCAGCAGTGGGACAGGGGACTATGGCTACACCTTC	CASSGTGDYGYTF
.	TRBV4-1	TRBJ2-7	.	TGCGCCAGCAGCCAAGATCGTCTATCCTACGAGCAGTACTTC	CASSQDRLSYEQYF
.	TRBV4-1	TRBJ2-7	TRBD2	TGCGCCAGCAGCCAAGCGCCGAGCGGGGTCCACGAGCAGTACTTC	CASSQAPSGVHEQYF
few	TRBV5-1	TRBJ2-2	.	TGCGCCAGCAGCCCGGCGCTAGCTCCCGGGGTCACCGGGGAGCTGTTTTTT	CASSPALAPGVTGELFF
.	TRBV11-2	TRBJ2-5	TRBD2	TGTGCCAGCAGCCAGGTCAGCGGGGGGGTCCAAGAGACCCAGTACTTC	CASSQVSGGVQETQYF
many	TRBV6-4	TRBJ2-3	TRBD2	TGTGCCAGCAGCCTTCTAGCGGGGGGGGTAGATACGCAGTATTTT	CASSLLAGGVDTQYF
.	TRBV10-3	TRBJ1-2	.	TGTGCCATCAGTCCTGGCGGGGGGGGTAACTATGGCTACACCTTC	CAISPGGGGNYGYTF
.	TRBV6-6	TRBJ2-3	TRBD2	TGTGCCAGCAGTTTGGGGGGCGCGGGAGGGTCAGATACGCAGTATTTT	CASSLGGAGGSDTQYF
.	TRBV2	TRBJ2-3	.	TGTGCCAGCAGTATTGAAGTTCGAAGCACTCCCCACACAGATACGCAGTATTTT	CASSIEVRSTPHTDTQYF
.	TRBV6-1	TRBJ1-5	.	TGTGCCAGCAGTGTTTTAGGGGTCCATAGCAATCAGCCCCAGCATTTT	CASSVLGVHSNQPQHF
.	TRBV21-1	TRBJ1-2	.	TGTGCCAGCTCAAAGTCCTTTGGGGTAGGGGTCCTACACTATGGCTACACCTTC	CASSKSFGVGVLHYGYTF
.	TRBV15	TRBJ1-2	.	TGTGCCACCAGCAGGGACAGTGGTGGCTACACCTTC	CATSRDSGGYTF
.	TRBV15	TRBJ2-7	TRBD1	TGTGCCACCAGCAGAGGCACCGGACAGGGGTTCTACGAGCAGTACTTC	CATSRGTGQGFYEQYF
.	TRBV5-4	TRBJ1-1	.	TGTGCCAGCACCCCGAAAACAGGTATGGTTGAAGCTTTCTTT	CASTPKTGMVEAFF
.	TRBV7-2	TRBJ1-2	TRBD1	TGTGCCAGCAGCTCCAACCGGGACAGTTATGGCTACACCTTC	CASSSNRDSYGYTF
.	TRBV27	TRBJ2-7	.	TGTGCCAGCAGTTTCAGGGTGGGGGGGCTAGGAGGGTCCCACGAGCAGTACTTC	CASSFRVGGLGGSHEQYF
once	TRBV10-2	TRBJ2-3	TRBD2	TGCGCCAGCAGAGCGGGGGCCCCCACAGATACGCAGTATTTT	CASRAGAPTDTQYF
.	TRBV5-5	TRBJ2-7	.	TGTGCCAGCAGCTTGGCCCCGGAGACAGTGGCCTACGAGCAGTACTTC	CASSLAPETVAYEQYF
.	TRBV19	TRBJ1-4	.	TGTGCTGCCGCGGGGGATGAGAATGAAAAACTGTTTTTT	CAAAGDENEKLFF
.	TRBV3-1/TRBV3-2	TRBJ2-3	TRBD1	TGTGCCAGCAGCCAAAACAGGGGGCAAGATACGCAGTATTTT	CASSQNRGQDTQYF
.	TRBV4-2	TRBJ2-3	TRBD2	TGTGCCAGCAGCCAGGCGGGGGGGCAGATCGCCCCAGATACGCAGTATTTT	CASSQAGGQIAPDTQYF
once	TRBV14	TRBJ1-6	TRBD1	TGTGCCAGCAGCCCAGGGGGCGGTTCACCCCTCCACTTT	CASSPGGGSPLHF
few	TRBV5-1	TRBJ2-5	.	TGCGCCAGCAGCTCAAATCAAGAGACCCAGTACTTC	CASSSNQETQYF
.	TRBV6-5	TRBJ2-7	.	TGTGCCAGTGTTGGGGGGATCTCCCACGAGCAGTACTTC	CASVGGISHEQYF
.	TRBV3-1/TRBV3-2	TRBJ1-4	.	TGTGCCAGCAGCCAAGGGCTTGTACAGGGTTGGGAAAAACTGTTTTTT	CASSQGLVQGWEKLFF
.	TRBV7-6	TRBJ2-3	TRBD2	TGTGCCAGCAGCTCCCATGCTAGCGGGGACAGCACAGATACGCAGTATTTT	CASSSHASGDSTDTQYF
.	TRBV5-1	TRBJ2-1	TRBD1	TGCGCCAGCAGCTCGGGACAGGGGAATGAGCAGTTCTTC	CASSSGQGNEQFF
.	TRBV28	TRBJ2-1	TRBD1	TGTGCCAGCAGTTTTGTTGGGACAGGCTCCTACAATGAGCAGTTCTTC	CASSFVGTGSYNEQFF
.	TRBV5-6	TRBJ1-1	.	TGTGCCAGCAGCCGAGCTACAGGGACCACTGAAGCTTTCTTT	CASSRATGTTEAFF
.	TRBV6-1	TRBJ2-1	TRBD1	TGTGCCAGCAGTGAAATAGGGACAGGCTACAATGAGCAGTTCTTC	CASSEIGTGYNEQFF
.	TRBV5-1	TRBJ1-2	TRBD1	TGCGCCAGCAGCGCAGGACAGGGGAGTGGGCATGGCTACACCTTC	CASSAGQGSGHGYTF